These 3 T cell receptor beta chains came from one sample sequenced in a study of blood T cell repertoires in COVID-19. Profiling relied on immunoSEQ multiplex PCR, and the TCRdb table lists in-frame clones only, not all of them. The table records about 150,000 clones, about 90% of them present only once. The sequenced sample consisted of peripheral blood. The receptors originated from a man aged 45-65 years with acute or convalescent COVID-19.

The gene calls are TRBV20-1 and TRBJ2-7; maybe TRBD1 (5 bases). CDR1 and CDR2 (germline): DFQATT, SNEGSKA (reference sequence). V lost 3 bases, J lost 0 bases, and 9 bases lay in between. This CDR3 spans 13 amino acids. The CDR3 DNA reads TGCAGTGCTAGTCCAGGGCCCTCCTACGAGCAGTACGTC. Translating gives CSASPGPSYEQYV.

This sequence joins TRBV6-6 and TRBJ2-2, with D maybe TRBD2 (5 bases). V was trimmed by 2 bases and J by 4 bases, leaving 11 bases between them. The length of the CDR3 is 15 residues. Germline-derived CDR1 and CDR2 are MNHNY and SVGAGI (reference sequence). The CDR3, as DNA: TGTGCCAGCAGTTACACGGAGACTACCACCGGGGAGCTGTTTTTT. Its protein is CASSYTETTTGELFF.

The gene calls are TRBV21-1 and TRBJ2-1; the D call of TRBD2 is as the table states it, not checked on the DNA. TRBV21-1 is tagged as a pseudogene. The CDR3 runs to 16 residues. The CDR3 nucleotides read TGTGCCAGCAGCAAAGCGGGTTCGGGGGAGGGGAATGAGCAGTTCTTC. Its translation is CASSKAGSGEGNEQFF.